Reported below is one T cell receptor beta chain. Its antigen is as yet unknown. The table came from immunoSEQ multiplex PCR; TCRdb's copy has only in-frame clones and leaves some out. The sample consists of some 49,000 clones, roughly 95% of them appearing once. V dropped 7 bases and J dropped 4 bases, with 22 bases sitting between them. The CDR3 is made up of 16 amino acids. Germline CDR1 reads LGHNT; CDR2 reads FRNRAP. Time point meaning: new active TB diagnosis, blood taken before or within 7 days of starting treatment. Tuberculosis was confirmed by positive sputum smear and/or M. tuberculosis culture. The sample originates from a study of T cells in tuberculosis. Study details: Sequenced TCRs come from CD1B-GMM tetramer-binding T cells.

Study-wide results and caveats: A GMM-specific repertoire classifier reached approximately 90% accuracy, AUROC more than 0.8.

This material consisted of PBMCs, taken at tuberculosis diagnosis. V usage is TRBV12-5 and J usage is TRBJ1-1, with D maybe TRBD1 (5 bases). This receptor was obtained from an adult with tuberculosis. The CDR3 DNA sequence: TGTGCTAGTGCCTTCCCTGGAGGAGGGGTGGGCACTGAAGCTTTCTTT. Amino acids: CASAFPGGGVGTEAFF.